This entry concerns a single T cell receptor (beta chain). TCRdb's copy holds only in-frame clones and misses some; the assay was immunoSEQ multiplex PCR. The top ten clones hold 2.5% to 3.5% of a sample with 100,000 to 150,000 clones, about 87% of them seen once. Germline CDR1 is KGHDR and CDR2 is SFDVKD. The CDR3 is made up of 15 amino acids. The V end lost 5 bases, the J end lost 0 bases, and 12 bases lay between the germline ends. This record comes from a study of control samples from healthy donors and cancer patients. The genes are TRBV24-1 and TRBJ1-1; no reliable D call. The clonotype was recovered from a man in his fifties or sixties in good health. The sample comprised blood. The CDR3 loop is CATSGGAGVNTEAFF. Here the CDR3 DNA reads TGTGCCACCAGTGGGGGAGCTGGGGTGAACACTGAAGCTTTCTTT.